A single T cell receptor beta chain is shown here with its context. The antigen is undetermined. Primers: 60 Vbeta forward and 13 Jbeta reverse. Here immunoSEQ multiplex PCR was the method, and the copy in TCRdb shows in-frame clones only, minus some. Of about 230,000 clones listed, approximately 85% are singletons. The data were taken from a study of cytomegalovirus exposure and HLA in healthy donors. Study findings and constraints: Most of the TCR beta V segments (in an earlier analysis) were productive either about 90% or about 30% of the time.

The CDR3 runs to 12 residues. Between the trimmed V and J ends, which lost 2 bases and 7 bases, there was a span of 9 bases. Germline loops: CDR1 MNHEY, CDR2 SVGAGI. The chain has TRBV6-5 and TRBJ2-7, with D maybe TRBD2 (5 bases). The receptor was derived from a girl aged 2 to 9 in good health and CMV-seronegative. The sequencing sample was made of PBMCs. The chain's CDR3 is CASSYTPGEQYF. In DNA form, the CDR3 reads TGTGCCAGCAGTTACACACCGGGAGAGCAGTACTTC.